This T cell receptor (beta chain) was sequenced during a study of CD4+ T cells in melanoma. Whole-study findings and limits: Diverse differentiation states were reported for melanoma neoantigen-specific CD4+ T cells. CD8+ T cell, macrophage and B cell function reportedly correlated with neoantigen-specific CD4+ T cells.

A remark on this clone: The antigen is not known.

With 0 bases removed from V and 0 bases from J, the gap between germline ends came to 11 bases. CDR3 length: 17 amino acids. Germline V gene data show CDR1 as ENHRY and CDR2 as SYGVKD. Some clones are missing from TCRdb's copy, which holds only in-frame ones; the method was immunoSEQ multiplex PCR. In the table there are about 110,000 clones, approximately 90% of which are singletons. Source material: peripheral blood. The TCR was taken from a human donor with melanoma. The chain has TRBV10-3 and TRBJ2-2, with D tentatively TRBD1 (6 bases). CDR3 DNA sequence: TGTGCCATCAGTGAGTCACAGGGCTATGCGAACACCGGGGAGCTGTTTTTT. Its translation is CAISESQGYANTGELFF.